A single sample is the source of the 8 T cell receptor beta chains below, sequenced in a study of T cells in Graves' hyperthyroidism and ophthalmopathy. Authors of the study amplified TCR beta CDR3 regions from RNA transcripts. The TCR CDR3 was amplified in a first-round RT-PCR using the HTBI primer set. TCRdb ran MiXCR on the multiplex PCR reads and lists one entry per CDR3 protein. The sample consists of around 520,000 distinct CDR3 sequences, around 13% of them appearing once. Sequencing was carried out using blood. Receptor source: a woman in her forties with Graves' hyperthyroidism.

The sample holds a few counts of this clonotype. V gene TRBV5-4 combines with J gene TRBJ2-7; D might be TRBD1 (7 bases). The length of the CDR3 is 16 residues. V lost 0 bases and J 5 bases, leaving 18 bases between the germline ends. CDR1 SGHNT and CDR2 YYREEE come from the germline V gene (reference sequence). CDR3: CASSLGGAGQINEQYF. DNA for the CDR3: TGTGCCAGCAGCTTGGGTGGGGCGGGACAGATCAACGAGCAGTACTTC.

The table lists this clonotype with many counts. The chain employs TRBV11-3 and TRBJ1-1; tentative D call: TRBD1 (6 bases). Germline V CDR1 and CDR2: SGHNT, YENEEA. There are 13 residues in the CDR3. The V gene lost 6 bases and the J gene lost 3 bases, with 11 bases spanning the gap. This CDR3 is CASSLSGDTEAFF. In DNA form, the CDR3 reads TGTGCCAGCAGTTTATCAGGGGACACTGAAGCTTTCTTT.

The V gene is TRBV4-1, the J gene TRBJ2-3; a possible D gene is TRBD2 (5 bases). The CDR3 is made up of 13 amino acids. V shed 4 bases and J shed 2 bases, with 7 bases lying between them. Germline CDR1 is MGHRA and CDR2 is YSYEKL. CDR3 bases: TGCGCCAGCAGCCGGCGGGTCACAGATACGCAGTATTTT. This codes for CASSRRVTDTQYF.

This clonotype was observed a handful of times. This sequence joins TRBV7-9 and TRBJ2-5; D is ambiguous. The CDR3 spans 12 residues. V dropped 1 base and J dropped 9 bases, with 9 bases sitting between them. CDR1 is SEHNR, CDR2 FQNEAQ, per germline (reference sequence). The CDR3 DNA reads TGTGCCAGCAGCTTAGACTCACCGGCCCAGTACTTC. It encodes CASSLDSPAQYF.

This clonotype was recorded at least ten times. The rearrangement links TRBV30 to TRBJ2-7, with D possibly called TRBD1 or TRBD2 (6 bases each). The CDR3 has 12 amino acids. V lost 0 bases to trimming and J lost 6 bases, with 9 bases between them. Looked up from germline, CDR1 is GTSNPN and CDR2 is SVGIG (reference sequence). CDR3 DNA sequence: TGTGCCTGGAGTGTAGGAGGGGGCGAGCAGTACTTC. Translating it yields CAWSVGGGEQYF.

The V and J genes are TRBV6-1 and TRBJ1-5; D is perhaps TRBD1 (5 bases). The CDR3 is 13 residues long. The V end lost 7 bases, the J end lost 4 bases, and 11 bases lay between the germline ends. CDR1 and CDR2 from the germline V gene are MNHNS and SASEGT. DNA for the CDR3: TGTGCCAGCACCGGGGGGGGAAATCAGCCCCAGCATTTT. Protein: CASTGGGNQPQHF.

This clonotype was counted many times. J is TRBJ2-7 and V is TRBV28; 7 nucleotides match TRBD1. The CDR3 loop spans 15 amino acids. Germline loops: CDR1 MDHEN, CDR2 SYDVKM. V dropped 5 bases and J dropped 4; count of bases not matched to a gene: 11. The CDR3 spells CASSPHGPGGYEQYF. CDR3 DNA: TGTGCCAGCAGTCCCCACGGACCAGGGGGATACGAGCAGTACTTC.

A few counts support this clonotype. V and J are TRBV20-1 and TRBJ2-5, with D perhaps matching TRBD1 or TRBD2 (5 bases each). CDR1 and CDR2 from the germline V gene are DFQATT and SNEGSKA (reference sequence). The CDR3 totals 13 residues. Trimming stripped 5 bases from V and 1 base from J, with 11 bases between. The CDR3: CSAPPGTQETQYF. Written as DNA, the CDR3 is TGCAGTGCTCCACCCGGGACCCAAGAGACCCAGTACTTC.